This TCR beta chain was documented in a study of T cell responses to AZD1222 COVID-19 vaccine. Broader study findings: Mostly white British, mostly female donors; authors suggested clonal diversity may be underestimated.

Sequencing was performed with immunoSEQ multiplex PCR; in TCRdb, only in-frame clones are kept and a portion is missing. Among more than 100,000 clones listed, 80% to 95% were seen once. Germline CDR1 and CDR2: SGHTA and FQGNSA. This CDR3 has 15 residues. Trimming removed 1 base from V and 0 bases from J, with 6 bases in between. Comments on this clone: Its cognate antigen is unknown.

Sequencing was performed on peripheral blood, taken 28 days after the second AZD1222 dose. This clonotype was sampled from an adult who received the AZD1222 COVID-19 vaccine. The chain employs TRBV7-2 and TRBJ2-2; D not certain. The DNA of the CDR3 is TGTGCCAGCAGCTTAGATCCTACGAACACCGGGGAGCTGTTTTTT. It specifies CASSLDPTNTGELFF.